This passage covers 8 T cell receptor beta chains from one sample sequenced in a study of T cell responses to AZD1222 COVID-19 vaccine. Libraries were prepared by immunoSEQ multiplex PCR; TCRdb keeps only in-frame clonotypes and omits some of them. The table lists 150,000 or so clones, 80% to 90% of them singletons. The material was peripheral blood, obtained on day 0 of AZD1222 vaccination. The receptors shown here come from an adult in good health.

The rearrangement uses TRBV28 and TRBJ2-3; tentative D call: TRBD2 (5 bases). The CDR3 totals 13 residues. V lost 7 bases to trimming and J lost 5 bases, with 13 bases between them. Germline V CDR1 and CDR2: MDHEN, SYDVKM. CDR3 DNA sequence: TGTGCCAGCACCCCCCCCCGGGGAGATACGCAGTATTTT. The encoded protein is CASTPPRGDTQYF.

J is TRBJ2-7 and V is TRBV19, with TRBD2 matching over 8 bases. In germline, CDR1 is LNHDA, CDR2 SQIVND (reference sequence). J was trimmed by 2 bases and V by 5 bases; bases with no gene match: 11. The CDR3 contains 16 residues. CDR3 nucleotides: TGTGCCAGTAGTTCCCCGGGAGGGGGAGATCCCTACGAGCAGTACTTC. Translating it yields CASSSPGGGDPYEQYF.

This clone was counted a single time. V usage is TRBV28 and J usage is TRBJ2-1, with a weak D call TRBD1 (6 bases). Trimming left V 4 bases short and J 3 bases short, with 10 bases between. CDR3 size: 14 residues. Germline CDR1 and CDR2: MDHEN and SYDVKM. In DNA form, the CDR3 reads TGTGCCAGCAGTTCAGGGGTTAACTACAATGAGCAGTTCTTC. Translating it yields CASSSGVNYNEQFF.

The chain links TRBV25-1 to TRBJ2-7; D is possibly TRBD1 (6 bases). CDR1 MGHDK and CDR2 SYGVNS come from the germline V gene. The CDR3 is 13 residues long. Between the trimmed V and J ends, which lost 4 bases and 4 bases, there was a span of 11 bases. CDR3 nucleotide sequence: TGTGCCAGCAGTGCCGTAGGGGGTTACGAGCAGTACTTC. Its protein product is CASSAVGGYEQYF.

The rearrangement joins TRBV5-4 to TRBJ2-1, with D maybe TRBD1 (6 bases). Germline values: CDR1 SGHNT, CDR2 YYREEE (reference sequence). V was cut by 5 bases and J by 3 bases, with 12 bases left in between. This CDR3 is built from 14 residues. The CDR3 DNA reads TGTGCCAGCAGACAAGGGACAAACTACAATGAGCAGTTCTTC. Encoded protein: CASRQGTNYNEQFF.

The chain recombines TRBV4-1 with TRBJ1-5; 10 bases align to TRBD1. Germline V lookup: CDR1 MGHRA, CDR2 YSYEKL. There are 16 residues in the CDR3. Trimming removed 0 bases from V and 6 bases from J; junction bases left unmatched: 5. CDR3 protein: CASSQDGGTGAQPQHF. The CDR3 nucleotides are TGCGCCAGCAGCCAAGATGGCGGGACAGGGGCTCAGCCCCAGCATTTT.

The chain employs TRBV5-6 and TRBJ1-4, with D possibly TRBD1 on 6 matching bases. The V end lost 4 bases, the J end lost 6 bases, and 16 bases lay between the germline ends. Germline V gene lookup returns CDR1 SGHDT and CDR2 YYEEEE. CDR3 length equals 15 residues. The CDR3 DNA reads as TGTGCCAGCAGCCGACGGGGGGCCGGGGATGAAAAACTGTTTTTT. This codes for CASSRRGAGDEKLFF.

This sequence joins TRBV27 and TRBJ2-1; TRBD2 is a possible D gene (5 bases). The V end was cut by 5 bases, the J end by 4 bases, with 27 bases between. Germline loops: CDR1 MNHEY, CDR2 SMNVEV (reference sequence). This CDR3 spans 19 amino acids. DNA for the CDR3: TGTGCCAGCAGTATCTTATCCGCCGGGCTAGCCCTGGGGTACAATGAGCAGTTCTTC. Translated, it gives CASSILSAGLALGYNEQFF.